This T cell receptor (beta chain) comes out of a study of T cells in Graves' hyperthyroidism and ophthalmopathy. Study-level findings and limits: Most expanded thyroid clonotypes above 0.001 also appeared in blood.

This clonotype was counted a single time. The antigen is unknown. Looked up from germline, CDR1 is MNHNS and CDR2 is SASEGT. V was shortened by 5 bases and J by 7 bases, with 6 bases between the two germline ends. This CDR3 has 12 residues. Amplified TCR beta CDR3 regions derived from RNA transcripts. HTBI primers drove first-round RT-PCR of the TCR CDR3. TCRdb recomputed calls from the multiplex PCR reads with MiXCR, one row per CDR3 protein. The sample holds about 360,000 distinct CDR3 sequences, approximately 19% seen once. Roughly 9.1 ml of fresh peripheral blood supplied the PBMCs. This clonotype was obtained from a woman aged 18 to 35 with Graves' hyperthyroidism. The sequenced sample consisted of blood. The rearrangement uses TRBV6-1 and TRBJ1-6; D not certain. CDR3 nucleotides: TGTGCCAGCAGTAGTTGGAATTCACCCCTCCACTTT. It codes for CASSSWNSPLHF.